What follows describes a single T cell receptor beta chain. In this sample, this clone turned up once. No cognate antigen has been identified for it. Base quality data are lacking; no much larger clone is found one base away. The sample originates from a study of cytomegalovirus exposure and HLA in healthy donors (TCRdb year 2017). Some background on the complete study: In an earlier analysis of roughly 500 of the donors, approximately 260 Gb of sequence data and 90 million to 120 million unique TCR beta sequences from 150 million to 200 million T cells were reported. The study combined high-throughput TCR immunosequencing, statistical association of individual TCRs with disease status, and machine learning to predict cytomegalovirus infection status. Four to six DR-DQ haplotypes were handled as single units for association and clustering because linkage in the cohort was strong. Among 398 genotyped donors of the cohort, an average of 235,054 unique TCR beta nucleotide sequences were sequenced per donor, roughly 20% of them non-productive. An earlier analysis of about 620 of the donors applied high-throughput TCR beta sequencing to assess whether each TCR beta V gene segment acted as functional or pseudogenic. About 320 gigabases of sequencing data and tens of millions of unique TCR sequences were included in an early release covering several hundred HLA-typed donors. Genome-wide SNP genotypes for about 65% of the roughly 700 donors were used in a later genetic analysis, which treated that subset as a discovery cohort. A separate validation cohort of about 110 different subjects was used in addition to the roughly 670-subject first cohort. To study patterns of TCR occurrence, a later analysis re-analyzed previously published TCR beta repertoires from several hundred donors and added high-resolution HLA genotyping. Using immunosequencing, the study profiled T cell repertoires from 500 to 800 subjects and related those repertoires to cytomegalovirus serostatus. HLA typing included class I and class II loci at four-digit resolution. The number of typed donors differed by locus: about 629-630 for A, B, C, DRB1 and DQB1; approximately 520 for DQA1; approximately 610 for DPA1; and approximately 450 for DPB1. The aim of the study was to test whether cataloging public T cell receptors could identify signatures of past pathogen exposure. Donor age, sex, ethnicity and CMV serostatus were compiled alongside the repertoire data. Every discovery cohort repertoire had been produced on one sequencing platform. Rather than drawing on any new phenotypic data, the later analysis identified candidate immune exposures from TCR beta sequences and the way those sequences occurred across donors. Of the 300 to 500 genotyped donors, 65% to 90% were placed in the genetic ancestry cluster associated with self-reported Caucasian donors.

The cohort was made up of about 670 healthy bone marrow donors. At the time of sampling, every cohort member was nominally healthy, though immune exposures that went unrecorded were likely present. The donor tested CMV seronegative, placing the donor among the 352 seronegative members of the cohort. Every donor gave a peripheral blood sample, and the peripheral blood mononuclear cells from that sample were used for TCR beta sequencing. Genomic DNA was extracted from the blood cell samples with the Qiagen DNeasy Blood Extraction Kit. The V and J ends are trimmed by 1 base and 2 bases, leaving 7 bases between them. The germline V gene yields KGHSH for CDR1 and LQKENI for CDR2. Inclusive of the bounding cysteine and phenylalanine, the CDR3 is 14 residues long. Just CDR3 DNA is preserved here, 42 bases in frame from base 1. Results and caveats for the whole study, not just this receptor: A later analysis associated around 16,000 TCR beta sequences with specific HLA alleles at a false discovery rate of 0.05. A cluster of highly shared sequence variants was judged likely to be a technical artifact of the sequencing pipeline. Because HLA typing was missing for some donors at each locus, association tests included only the typed subset. Some IMGT-functional V segments, including TRBV6-2 and TRBV6-3, could not be distinguished by the 87-base-pair reads and were therefore excluded. In a later genetic analysis, a missense DCLRE1C variant was associated with V-gene and J-gene trimming of TCR beta chains, and the association was replicated in an independent cohort. Assigning TCR associations to individual alleles was difficult when HLA alleles, especially DR and DQ, strongly co-occurred. A later analysis reported that several top co-occurrence clusters appeared linked to parvovirus B19, influenza, CMV and Epstein-Barr virus. The only immune exposure information available for the cohort was CMV serostatus. The presence/absence analyses assumed that sequencing depth was roughly uniform across donors, and that assumption may not be true. In a later analysis, most CMV-associated TCR beta chains were found to appear HLA-restricted, with HLA associations seemingly driven largely by CMV exposure. Across donors, most TCR sequences were observed very rarely, whereas some public TCRs were present in many individuals. Compared with the approximately 670-donor mean, donors in an Asian-associated ancestry cluster had fewer N-insertions in productive TCRs, according to a later genetic analysis. In the study, 150 to 200 TCR beta chains were listed as associated with cytomegalovirus. It was suggested by the authors that the approach could potentially be generalized to other disease states and immunological phenotypes. According to a later analysis, TCR association rates differed among HLA loci, with DRB1 alleles showing the most associated TCRs and HLA-C alleles showing the fewest. The earlier analysis of approximately 560 of the donors excluded 15 to 20 rarely observed V segments, including chromosome 9 orphons, because counts were too low. In both the original and validation cohorts, the classifier was reported to diagnose cytomegalovirus status with high specificity and sensitivity. Correlated functional status among segregating V segments might be attributable to linkage disequilibrium, but an unknown experimental factor could not be ruled out. A few of the identified cytomegalovirus-associated TCR beta chains were confirmed in vitro to be specific for cytomegalovirus antigens. A further reported finding was that TCR beta sequences accurately predicted the HLA-A and HLA-B alleles for most subjects in the first cohort. A later analysis found that HLA-associated TCR beta chains were more clonally expanded and had lower generation probabilities than equally common non-associated chains. In this cohort, only TCR beta chains were sequenced, and detectable features were limited by the absence of alpha or paired-chain data. In an earlier analysis of about 550 of the donors, most TCR beta V segments were observed in productive rearrangements about 87% or about 30% of the time, broadly matching IMGT annotations.

The method was the immunoSEQ multiplex PCR assay. A mixture of 60 forward primers for TCR Vbeta segments and 13 reverse primers for TCR Jbeta segments was used in the multiplex PCR. The CDR3 region of rearranged TCR beta genes was amplified from genomic DNA with a multiplex PCR assay. The amplified TCR beta libraries were sequenced on the Illumina HiSeq System as 87-base-pair reads. As for how the authors treated the data: A later analysis counted about 82 million unique TCR beta chains across the 650 to 800 repertoires, and around 12 million of these chains were shared by at least two donors. A nearest-neighbor algorithm error-corrected the raw reads and collapsed the reads into unique sequences, merging closely related sequences to remove PCR and sequencing errors. Alignment of CDR3 sequences to IMGT reference sequences was used to assign V, D and J gene segments. For a sequence to be retained, a match of at least six nucleotides to both a V gene segment and a J gene segment was required. A rearrangement counted as productive if the CDR3 had no stop codons and remained in frame with V and J, and every other rearrangement counted as non-productive. Following IMGT convention, CDR3 was defined as the stretch from the second conserved V-encoded cysteine up to the conserved J-encoded phenylalanine. The earlier analysis of about 610 of the donors excluded sequences that lacked an unambiguous match to a single V gene segment. An earlier analysis of several hundred of the donors called V segments functional above 56.7% productive rearrangements and segregating when the between-donor standard deviation exceeded 5%. A statistical classification framework was built to diagnose cytomegalovirus status from the catalog of TCR beta chain sequences. In a later analysis, TCR nucleotide sequences were compared against IMGT/GENE-DB human TR gene sequences so that V and J genes could be assigned. Using the TCRdist pipeline, a later analysis assigned CDR3 sequences along with most-parsimonious VDJ recombination scenarios. A later analysis defined each TCR beta chain by its CDR3 amino acid sequence plus V-gene family, and excluded reads lacking a unique V-gene family. To address suspected cross-contamination and a sequencing artifact, a later analysis removed approximately 590 highly shared, low-generation-probability nucleotide sequences. In a later analysis, a clonal expansion index was calculated for each public chain from normalized within-repertoire ranks of inferred template counts. A later analysis computed generation probabilities with a VDJ recombination model fitted to out-of-frame rearrangements, and checked the results against IGoR. A later analysis scored TCR-TCR, TCR-HLA and TCR-CMV co-occurrence with hypergeometric tests, applying a repertoire-size bias correction to TCR pairs. A later analysis estimated false discovery rates by permuting HLA or CMV assignments 20 times. In a later analysis, co-occurring TCRs were grouped with DBSCAN, and TCRdist sequence similarity was added when clustering was performed within HLA-allele-positive subsets. For co-occurrence clustering, repertoires with fewer than 30,000 or more than 120,000 public chains were excluded, along with four to six repertoires with anomalous nucleotide sharing. Sourced from immuneACCESS, this table was stored by TCRdb with only in-frame sequences that have V and J called. A share of the clones is absent; for the studies checked, an unresolved V gene accounts for under half, and the remainder has no known explanation. V and J calls and clone size are those listed in that table; D and trimming were worked out from the DNA. The sample yields around 94,000 clones; 50% to 75% were counted once. The biggest ten clones account for around 4.2% of the sample.

The chain is encoded by TRBV18 joined to TRBJ2-3; 6 matching bases give a weak D call of TRBD1. The source is a man aged 30 to 39 in good health and CMV-seronegative. The material sequenced was PBMCs. CDR3 sequence: CASSPRQVTDTQYF. The DNA sequence is given as TGTGCCAGCTCACCACGACAGGTCACAGATACGCAGTATTTT.